This T cell receptor beta chain was identified during a study of T cell repertoires in cytomegalovirus infection. Background on the study: The authors relied on CMV epitopes, both recently identified HLA-C-restricted and well-studied HLA-B-restricted. Matching HLA type, along with CMV infection, was indicated by public TCR beta signatures.

Remarks on this clonotype: Its antigen is still unknown.

Trimming took 5 bases from V and 5 from J; bases not matched to a gene: 10. CDR3 length: 15 amino acids. CDR1 SGHAT and CDR2 FQDESV come from the germline V gene (reference sequence). In TCRdb, the reads were re-called with MiXCR into one record per CDR3 protein. This table has about 830,000 distinct CDR3 sequences, 30% to 35% appearing once. The receptor was derived from a human donor in good health (CMV status not recorded). Some clones in this sample may be carry-over from other donors' samples. The sample in question was cultured CD8+ T cells from PBMCs, obtained from culture after CMV antigen stimulation. V is TRBV11-1 and J is TRBJ2-5; 8 nucleotides match TRBD2. CDR3 protein: CASSPLRGGEETQYF. The CDR3, as DNA: TGTGCCAGCAGCCCCCTTCGGGGGGGCGAGGAGACCCAGTACTTC.